What follows describes a single TCR beta chain. CDR3 length: 14 amino acids. Trimming pared 1 base from V and 0 bases from J, leaving 5 bases between. Germline V gene data show CDR1 as LGHDT and CDR2 as YNNKEL (reference sequence). The sample is drawn from a study of blood T cell repertoires in COVID-19. Study information: Sources were T cells, B-cell-depleted T cells, or PBMCs; the material itself was cDNA or gDNA.

Original handling: Reference gene primer amplification yielded estimated nucleated cell counts. The protocol was immunoSEQ multiplex PCR, while the TCRdb copy is restricted to in-frame clones and leaves out a portion. For V, J and clone size, that table is used; D and trimming come from the DNA. The table shows 200,000 to 250,000 clones, with about 91% occurring only once. Sequencing was carried out using peripheral blood. The TCR originated in a man in his thirties or forties with acute or convalescent COVID-19. The chain uses TRBV3-1 (or the pseudogene TRBV3-2) and TRBJ2-3; D gene unclear. The CDR3 sequence: CASSQGASTDTQYF. DNA of the CDR3: TGTGCCAGCAGCCAAGGAGCCAGCACAGATACGCAGTATTTT.